There are many counts of the clone carrying this T cell receptor (beta chain). The antigen is not known. This sample is part of a study of response to subunit inactivated influenza vaccine. Each CDR3 protein is one row after TCRdb ran MiXCR on the RT-PCR reads. This table holds about 160,000 distinct CDR3 sequences, over 8.5% found once. Study results and limitations: Few additional T cells are recruited per seasonal influenza vaccination, authors suggested.

The sequence came from a man aged 45 to 70 who received an inactivated influenza vaccine. Sequenced material: CD8+ T cells sorted from PBMCs, taken around 25 months after vaccination.

CDR3 DNA sequence: TGTGCCAGCAGTTACTCGGGAGGGGTCTATGGCTACACCTTC. Translating gives CASSYSGGVYGYTF. This chain uses TRBV6-5 with TRBJ1-2, with a tentative D call TRBD1 (5 bases). Germline loops: CDR1 MNHEY, CDR2 SVGAGI. V was pared by 0 bases and J by 4 bases, with 9 bases between. The CDR3 is made up of 14 amino acids.